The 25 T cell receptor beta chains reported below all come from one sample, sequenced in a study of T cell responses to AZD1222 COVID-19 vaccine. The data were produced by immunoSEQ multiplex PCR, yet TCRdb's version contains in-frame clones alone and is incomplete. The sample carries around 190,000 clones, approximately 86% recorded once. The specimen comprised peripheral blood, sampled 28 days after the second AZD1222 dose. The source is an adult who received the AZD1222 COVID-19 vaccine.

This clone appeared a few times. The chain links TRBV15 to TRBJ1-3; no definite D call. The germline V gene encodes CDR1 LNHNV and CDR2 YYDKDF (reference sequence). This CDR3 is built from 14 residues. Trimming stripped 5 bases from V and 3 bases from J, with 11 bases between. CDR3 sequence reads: CATSPGQSGNTIYF. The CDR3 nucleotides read TGTGCCACCAGCCCTGGGCAGAGTGGAAACACCATATATTTT.

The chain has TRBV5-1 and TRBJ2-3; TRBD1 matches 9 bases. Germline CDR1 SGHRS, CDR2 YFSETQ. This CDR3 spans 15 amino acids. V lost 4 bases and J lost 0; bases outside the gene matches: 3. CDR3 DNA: TGCGCCAGCAGCACGGACAGGGGTAGCACAGATACGCAGTATTTT. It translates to CASSTDRGSTDTQYF.

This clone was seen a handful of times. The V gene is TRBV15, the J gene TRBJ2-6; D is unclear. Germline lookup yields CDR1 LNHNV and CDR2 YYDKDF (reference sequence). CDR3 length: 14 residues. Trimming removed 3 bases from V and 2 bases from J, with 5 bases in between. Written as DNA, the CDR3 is TGTGCCACCAGCAGGGGTACTGGGGCCAACGTCCTGACTTTC. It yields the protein CATSRGTGANVLTF.

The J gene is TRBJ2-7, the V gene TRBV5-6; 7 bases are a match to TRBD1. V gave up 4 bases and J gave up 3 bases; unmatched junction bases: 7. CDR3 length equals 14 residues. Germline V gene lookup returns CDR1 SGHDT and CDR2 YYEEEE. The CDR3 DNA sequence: TGTGCCAGCAGCCGACTGGGGACAGACTACGAGCAGTACTTC. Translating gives CASSRLGTDYEQYF.

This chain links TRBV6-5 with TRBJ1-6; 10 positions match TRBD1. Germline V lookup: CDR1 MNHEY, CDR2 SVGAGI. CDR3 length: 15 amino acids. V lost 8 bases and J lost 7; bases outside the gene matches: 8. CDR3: CASGTRGQGNSPLHF. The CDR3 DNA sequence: TGTGCCAGCGGGACACGGGGACAGGGGAATTCACCCCTCCACTTT.

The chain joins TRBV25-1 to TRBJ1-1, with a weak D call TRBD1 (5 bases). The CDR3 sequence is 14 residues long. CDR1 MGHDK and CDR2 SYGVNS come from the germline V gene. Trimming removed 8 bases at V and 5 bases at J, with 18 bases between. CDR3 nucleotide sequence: TGTGCCAGCGTGGCGAGCGGGGGGGGTACTGAAGCTTTCTTT. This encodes CASVASGGGTEAFF.

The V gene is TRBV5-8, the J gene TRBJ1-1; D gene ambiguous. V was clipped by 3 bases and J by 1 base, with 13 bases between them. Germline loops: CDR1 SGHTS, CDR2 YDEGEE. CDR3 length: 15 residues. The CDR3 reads CASSWRTAGNTEAFF. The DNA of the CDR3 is TGTGCCAGCAGCTGGAGGACGGCGGGGAACACTGAAGCTTTCTTT.

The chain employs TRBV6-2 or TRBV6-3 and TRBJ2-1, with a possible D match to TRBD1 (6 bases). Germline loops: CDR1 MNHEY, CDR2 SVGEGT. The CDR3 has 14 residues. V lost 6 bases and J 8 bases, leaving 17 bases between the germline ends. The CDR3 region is CASSPPHRDDEQFF. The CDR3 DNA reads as TGTGCCAGCAGCCCCCCCCACAGGGATGATGAGCAGTTCTTC.

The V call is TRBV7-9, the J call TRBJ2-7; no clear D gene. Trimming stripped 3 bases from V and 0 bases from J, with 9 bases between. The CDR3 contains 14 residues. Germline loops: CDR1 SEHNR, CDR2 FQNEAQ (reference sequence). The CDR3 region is CASSLAGSSYEQYF. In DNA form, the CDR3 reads TGTGCCAGCAGCTTGGCAGGTAGCTCCTACGAGCAGTACTTC.

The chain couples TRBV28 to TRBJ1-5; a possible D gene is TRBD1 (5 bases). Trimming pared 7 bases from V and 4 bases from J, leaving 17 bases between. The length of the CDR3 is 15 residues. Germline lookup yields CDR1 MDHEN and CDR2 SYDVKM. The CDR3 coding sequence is TGTGCCAGCACCGAAGTACGGGGGTGGAATCAGCCCCAGCATTTT. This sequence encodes CASTEVRGWNQPQHF.

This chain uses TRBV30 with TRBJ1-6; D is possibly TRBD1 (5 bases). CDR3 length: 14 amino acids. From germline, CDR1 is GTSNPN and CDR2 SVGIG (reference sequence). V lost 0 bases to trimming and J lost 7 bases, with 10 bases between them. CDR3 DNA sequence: TGTGCCTGGAGTGTACAGGCCTTGAATTCACCCCTCCACTTT. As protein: CAWSVQALNSPLHF.

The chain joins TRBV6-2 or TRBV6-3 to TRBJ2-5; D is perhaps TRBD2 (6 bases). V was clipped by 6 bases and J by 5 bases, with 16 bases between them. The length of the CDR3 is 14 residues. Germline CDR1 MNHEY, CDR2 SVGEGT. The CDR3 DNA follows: TGTGCCAGCAGCGACTGGGGGGATCAGGAGACCCAGTACTTC. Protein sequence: CASSDWGDQETQYF.

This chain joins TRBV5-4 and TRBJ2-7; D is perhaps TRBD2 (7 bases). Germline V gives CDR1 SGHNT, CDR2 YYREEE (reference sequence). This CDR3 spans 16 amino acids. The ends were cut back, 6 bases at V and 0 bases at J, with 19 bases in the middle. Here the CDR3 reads CASNPGGGRSSYEQYF. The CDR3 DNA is TGTGCCAGCAACCCGGGGGGCGGGCGGAGCTCCTACGAGCAGTACTTC.

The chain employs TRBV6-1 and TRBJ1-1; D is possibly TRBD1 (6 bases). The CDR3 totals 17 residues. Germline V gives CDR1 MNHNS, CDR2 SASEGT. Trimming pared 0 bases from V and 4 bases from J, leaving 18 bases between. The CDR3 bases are TGTGCCAGCAGTGAAGCAGGACAGCGGGGAGGAGGCACTGAAGCTTTCTTT. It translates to CASSEAGQRGGGTEAFF.

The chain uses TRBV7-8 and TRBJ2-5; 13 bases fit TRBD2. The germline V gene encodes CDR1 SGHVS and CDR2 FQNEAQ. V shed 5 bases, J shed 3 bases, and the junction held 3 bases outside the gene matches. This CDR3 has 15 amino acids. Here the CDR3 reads CASSAGLAGKETQYF. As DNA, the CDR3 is TGTGCCAGCAGCGCGGGACTAGCGGGGAAAGAGACCCAGTACTTC.

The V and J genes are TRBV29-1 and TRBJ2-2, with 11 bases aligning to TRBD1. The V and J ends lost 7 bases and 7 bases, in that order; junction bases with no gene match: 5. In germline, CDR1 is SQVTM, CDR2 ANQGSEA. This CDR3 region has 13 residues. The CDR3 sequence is CSARTGGIGELFF. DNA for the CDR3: TGCAGCGCTCGGACAGGGGGCATCGGGGAGCTGTTTTTT.

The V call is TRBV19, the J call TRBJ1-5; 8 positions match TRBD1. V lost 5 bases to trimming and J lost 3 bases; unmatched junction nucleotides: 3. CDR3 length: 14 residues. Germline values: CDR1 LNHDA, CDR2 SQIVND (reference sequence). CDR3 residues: CASSGTGLNQPQHF. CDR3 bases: TGTGCCAGTAGTGGGACAGGACTCAATCAGCCCCAGCATTTT.

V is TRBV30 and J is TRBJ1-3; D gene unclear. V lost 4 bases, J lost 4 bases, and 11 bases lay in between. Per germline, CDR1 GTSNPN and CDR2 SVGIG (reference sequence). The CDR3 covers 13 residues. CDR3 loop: CAWTGRRGNTIYF. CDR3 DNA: TGTGCCTGGACAGGAAGAAGAGGAAACACCATATATTTT.

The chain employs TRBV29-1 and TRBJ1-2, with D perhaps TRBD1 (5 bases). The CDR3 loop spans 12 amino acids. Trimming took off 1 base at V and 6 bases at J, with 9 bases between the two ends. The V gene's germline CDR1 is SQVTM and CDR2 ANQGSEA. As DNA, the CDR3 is TGCAGCGTTGAAGGGCAGGGCAATGGCTACACCTTC. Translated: CSVEGQGNGYTF.

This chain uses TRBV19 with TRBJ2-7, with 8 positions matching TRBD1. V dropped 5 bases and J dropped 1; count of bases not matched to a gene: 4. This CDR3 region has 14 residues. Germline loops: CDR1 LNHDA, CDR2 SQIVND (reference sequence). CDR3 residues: CASSPTGDSYEQYF. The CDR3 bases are TGTGCCAGTAGTCCGACAGGGGATTCCTACGAGCAGTACTTC.

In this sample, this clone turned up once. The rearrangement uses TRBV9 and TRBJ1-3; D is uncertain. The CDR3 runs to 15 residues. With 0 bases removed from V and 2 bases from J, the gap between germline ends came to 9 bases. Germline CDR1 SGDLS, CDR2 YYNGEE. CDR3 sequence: CASSVAPSAGNTIYF. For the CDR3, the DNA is TGTGCCAGCAGCGTAGCTCCCAGCGCTGGAAACACCATATATTTT.

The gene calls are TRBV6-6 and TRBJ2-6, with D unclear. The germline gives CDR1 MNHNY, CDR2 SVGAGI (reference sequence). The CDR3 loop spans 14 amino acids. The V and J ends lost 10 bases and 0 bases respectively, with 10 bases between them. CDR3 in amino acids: CAIDTTSGANVLTF. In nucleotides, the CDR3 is TGTGCCATAGACACCACCTCTGGGGCCAACGTCCTGACTTTC.

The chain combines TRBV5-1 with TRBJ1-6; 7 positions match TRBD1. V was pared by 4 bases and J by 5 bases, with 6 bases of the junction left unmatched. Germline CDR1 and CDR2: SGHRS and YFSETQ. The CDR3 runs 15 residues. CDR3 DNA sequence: TGCGCCAGCAGCGCTGGGACAGCGGATAATTCACCCCTCCACTTT. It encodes CASSAGTADNSPLHF.

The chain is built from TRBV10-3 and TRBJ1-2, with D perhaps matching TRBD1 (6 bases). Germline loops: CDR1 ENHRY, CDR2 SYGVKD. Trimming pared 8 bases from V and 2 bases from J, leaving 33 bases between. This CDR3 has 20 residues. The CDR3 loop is CAIPSTVPRQAGPTNYGYTF. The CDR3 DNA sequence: TGTGCCATCCCAAGCACAGTTCCAAGACAGGCAGGGCCGACCAACTATGGCTACACCTTC.

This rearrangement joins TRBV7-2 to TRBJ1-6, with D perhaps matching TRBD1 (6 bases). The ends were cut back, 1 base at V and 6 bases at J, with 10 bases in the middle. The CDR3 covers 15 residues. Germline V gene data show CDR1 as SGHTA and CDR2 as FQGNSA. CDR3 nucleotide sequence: TGTGCCAGCAGCTTAGGGACAGCCAGTAATTCACCCCTCCACTTT. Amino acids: CASSLGTASNSPLHF.